A single sample gave rise to the 13 T cell receptor beta chains below, sequenced in a study of early T cells in non-severe SARS-CoV-2 infection. TCRdb used MiXCR to reprocess the 5' RACE reads, holding one entry per CDR3 protein. The table includes about 33,000 distinct CDR3 sequences, 3% to 4% detected once. Sequenced material: whole blood. The source is an adult who was a healthcare worker with PCR-confirmed SARS-CoV-2 infection or an uninfected control (not recorded which).

This clonotype was counted ten times or more. The chain employs TRBV12-3 or TRBV12-4 and TRBJ2-2, with D hard to call. The CDR3 contains 12 residues. V lost 3 bases and J 7 bases, leaving 6 bases between the germline ends. The CDR3 here is CASSFEVGELFF. The CDR3 nucleotides read TGTGCCAGCAGTTTCGAGGTCGGGGAGCTGTTTTTT.

The gene calls are TRBV19 and TRBJ2-3; TRBD2 is a possible D gene (5 bases). This CDR3 comprises 14 residues. Germline assignment: CDR1 LNHDA and CDR2 SQIVND (reference sequence). Trimming removed 3 bases at V and 3 bases at J, with 10 bases between. The CDR3 DNA reads TGTGCCAGTAGTATTGGACGAGGGACAGATACGCAGTATTTT. Translating it yields CASSIGRGTDTQYF.

The table lists this clonotype with many counts. The gene calls are TRBV6-1 and TRBJ2-7; 7 positions agree with TRBD1. The CDR3 is made up of 16 amino acids. Germline trimming cut 9 bases from V and 0 bases from J; bases unmatched to any gene: 14. Germline V lookup: CDR1 MNHNS, CDR2 SASEGT. CDR3 DNA: TGTGCCAGAGCGGTACCGGGACAGAAAAGCTCCTACGAGCAGTACGTC. This translates into CARAVPGQKSSYEQYV.

This clonotype was observed at least ten times. The genes are TRBV7-2 and TRBJ2-3, with 7 bases that match TRBD2. Germline values: CDR1 SGHTA, CDR2 FQGNSA. Germline trimming cut 0 bases from V and 4 bases from J; bases unmatched to any gene: 4. The CDR3 has 15 amino acids. Written as DNA, the CDR3 is TGTGCCAGCAGCTTAGCGGGAGGGCCCTCAGATACGCAGTATTTT. This gives the protein CASSLAGGPSDTQYF.

This clonotype was seen more than once but under ten times. This rearrangement joins TRBV9 to TRBJ2-2, with D uncertain. Germline V gene data show CDR1 as SGDLS and CDR2 as YYNGEE. The CDR3 has 17 residues. The V end lost 0 bases, the J end lost 2 bases, and 14 bases lay between the germline ends. The CDR3 sequence: CASSVGHLRTNTGELFF. In DNA form, the CDR3 reads TGTGCCAGCAGCGTAGGTCACCTTCGCACCAACACCGGGGAGCTGTTTTTT.

This clonotype was picked up many times. The chain couples TRBV29-1 to TRBJ1-1; D remains unclear. CDR3 length equals 13 residues. In germline, CDR1 is SQVTM, CDR2 ANQGSEA. Trimming left V 1 base short and J 5 bases short, with 11 bases between. The CDR3 is CSVEGLLRTEAFF. The CDR3 nucleotides are TGCAGCGTTGAAGGGCTCTTGCGGACTGAAGCTTTCTTT.

This clonotype was detected many times. The V and J genes are TRBV28 and TRBJ1-2; D unresolved. V gave up 6 bases and J gave up 0 bases, with 17 bases separating them. Germline V CDR1 and CDR2: MDHEN, SYDVKM. CDR3 length: 16 residues. CDR3 DNA: TGTGCCAGCAGCAACCGCCTGGGCCCGTCTAACTATGGCTACACCTTC. It is translated as CASSNRLGPSNYGYTF.

This clonotype was counted at least ten times. The rearrangement joins TRBV12-5 to TRBJ1-2; 11 nucleotides align to TRBD1. The germline CDR1 and CDR2 sequences are LGHNT and FRNRAP. V shed 8 bases, J shed 2 bases, and the junction held 4 bases outside the gene matches. This CDR3 comprises 14 residues. CDR3 nucleotide sequence: TGTGCTAGTACCGGGACAGGGGGAAACTATGGCTACACCTTC. It is translated as CASTGTGGNYGYTF. The variable domain in full, completed from reference TRBV12-5 and TRBJ1-2, reads DARVTQTPRHKVTEMGQEVTMRCQPILGHNTVFWYRQTMMQGLELLAYFRNRAPLDDSGMPKDRFSAEMPDATLATLKIQPSEPRDSAVYFCASTGTGGNYGYTFGSGTRLTVV.

This clonotype appeared many times. The genes are TRBV20-1 and TRBJ2-1, with 13 bases identical to TRBD2. The germline V gene has CDR1 DFQATT and CDR2 SNEGSKA (reference sequence). CDR3 length: 15 residues. Trimming cost V 5 bases and J 7 bases; bases outside gene matches: 8. Here the CDR3 reads CSAGGTSGMGNEQFF. In DNA, the CDR3 is TGCAGTGCTGGCGGGACTAGCGGGATGGGGAATGAGCAGTTCTTC.

In its sample, this clonotype was seen many times. The chain has TRBV20-1 and TRBJ2-3; tentatively, D is TRBD1 (5 bases). The CDR3 runs 15 residues. The V end was cut by 6 bases, the J end by 2 bases, with 18 bases between. The germline gives CDR1 DFQATT, CDR2 SNEGSKA (reference sequence). In DNA, the CDR3 is TGCAGTGCCGAAAAAACAGGTTACACCACAGATACGCAGTATTTT. Protein sequence: CSAEKTGYTTDTQYF.

This clonotype was counted at least ten times. The J gene is TRBJ1-6, the V gene TRBV7-6, with D perhaps matching TRBD1 (5 bases). The V gene's germline CDR1 is SGHVS and CDR2 FNYEAQ. The CDR3 covers 13 residues. Trimming left V 9 bases short and J 4 bases short, with 10 bases between. CDR3 bases: TGTGCCAGTGGGGCAGAGTATAATTCACCCCTCCACTTT. The encoded protein is CASGAEYNSPLHF.

This clonotype was counted a single time. This clone may be a read error of a much larger clone one base away. CDR3 nucleotide sequence: TGTGCCAGCAGCCCGGCACTTAGCGGTCATGAGCAGTTCTTC. It specifies CASSPALSGHEQFF. The genes are TRBV14 and TRBJ2-1, with D possibly matching TRBD2 (6 bases). The V end lost 4 bases, the J end lost 8 bases, and 15 bases lay between the germline ends. The CDR3 length is 14 residues. The germline V gene encodes CDR1 SGHDN and CDR2 FVKESK.

In this sample, this clonotype turned up many times. The rearrangement joins TRBV4-3 to TRBJ2-2; D unresolved. CDR1 LGHNA and CDR2 YSLEER come from the germline V gene. The CDR3 contains 17 residues. V was cut by 0 bases and J by 2 bases, with 13 bases left in between. CDR3 DNA sequence: TGCGCCAGCAGCCAAGATCTGATAAGGCACAACACCGGGGAGCTGTTTTTT. It specifies CASSQDLIRHNTGELFF.